The 27 T cell receptor beta chains reported below all come from one sample, sequenced in a study of CD8+CD57+ T cells in acquired aplastic anemia. For CDR3 and TCR beta VDJ profiling, genomic DNA was the template used. MiXCR was run by TCRdb on the reads, yielding one entry per CDR3 protein. The data show about 400,000 distinct CDR3 sequences, 65% to 80% seen once. The sequenced material came from sorted CD4+, CD8+, or CD8+CD57+ T cells (not recorded which) from PBMCs. All receptors derive from a human donor in good health, serving as a control.

This chain joins TRBV7-2 and TRBJ2-7; 7 bases line up with TRBD1. The germline V gene has CDR1 SGHTA and CDR2 FQGNSA. Trimming removed 7 bases from V and 6 bases from J; junction bases left unmatched: 15. The CDR3 consists of 15 residues. The DNA of the CDR3 is TGTGCCAGCACCTACAGGGGTCTTGCGGCTCGCGAGCAGTACTTC. This codes for CASTYRGLAAREQYF.

The V gene is TRBV28, the J gene TRBJ1-4; 10 bases fit TRBD1. V lost 6 bases to trimming and J lost 6 bases; unmatched junction nucleotides: 7. Germline V CDR1 and CDR2: MDHEN, SYDVKM. This CDR3 comprises 15 residues. CDR3 region: CASSPGTGEDEKLFF. The CDR3 DNA sequence: TGTGCCAGCAGCCCCGGGACAGGGGAAGATGAAAAACTGTTTTTT. The full variable domain, completed using reference TRBV28 and TRBJ1-4, is DVKVTQSSRYLVKRTGEKVFLECVQDMDHENMFWYRQDPGLGLRLIYFSYDVKMKEKGDIPEGYSVSREKKERFSLILESASTNQTSMYLCASSPGTGEDEKLFFGSGTQLSVL.

Comment on this clonotype: The junction differs from germline at one of its ends, possibly a read error. The V call is TRBV9, the J call TRBJ2-5; 7 nucleotides line up with TRBD2. The CDR3 covers 16 residues. CDR1 SGDLS and CDR2 YYNGEE come from the germline V gene. The CDR3, as DNA: TGCGCCAGCAGCTTGCGACTAGCTGGAGTCCAAGAGACCCAGTACTTC. Translation: CASSLRLAGVQETQYF.

About this clonotype itself: The conserved phenylalanine or tryptophan is not found at the CDR3 terminus, so this likely reflects a read error. No DNA is shown, since the ends of the CDR3 on it are uncertain; the CDR3 is the one TCRdb lists. The chain's CDR3 is CASSLGLGNTIY. The chain joins TRBV7-9 to TRBJ1-2. The length of the CDR3 is 12 amino acids, counting both ends. Germline V gene lookup returns CDR1 SEHNR and CDR2 FQNEAQ (reference sequence).

Notes on this clonotype: One end of the junction varies from germline; a read error may be responsible. J is TRBJ2-7 and V is TRBV10-3; possible D gene TRBD1, 6 bases. Germline CDR1 ENHRY, CDR2 SYGVKD. The CDR3 totals 14 residues. The CDR3 DNA is TGTGCCATCAGTGAGCCCGACAGGAACTACGACCAGTACTTC. It specifies CAISEPDRNYDQYF.

A remark on this clonotype: The missing conserved phenylalanine or tryptophan at the end of this CDR3 makes a read error likely. The DNA is left out, because the CDR3 cannot be placed on it with certainty; the CDR3 is given as TCRdb lists it. The chain employs TRBV7-8 and TRBJ1-6; no DNA check was done on the table's D call, TRBD1. Germline CDR1 and CDR2: SGHVS and FQNEAQ. The CDR3 sequence runs 13 residues, both termini included. The CDR3 reads CASSLDCCQRVNY.

This clonotype was observed a handful of times. The V and J genes are TRBV27 and TRBJ1-5; D is uncertain. Trimming removed 3 bases from V and 7 bases from J, with 10 bases in between. CDR1 and CDR2 from the germline V gene are MNHEY and SMNVEV (reference sequence). This CDR3 comprises 13 residues. In DNA, the CDR3 is TGTGCCAGCAGTTTTTTAGGGCCGCAGCCCCAGCATTTT. It translates to CASSFLGPQPQHF.

Concerning this clonotype: A read error may account for a junction end that differs from germline. J is TRBJ1-2 and V is TRBV7-7; weak D call: TRBD1 (5 bases). Germline CDR1 reads SSHAT; CDR2 reads FNYEAQ (reference sequence). The CDR3 runs to 15 residues. CDR3 nucleotides: TGTGCTAGCAGCTCGGGGACTAGCGGGGGATATGGCTACACCTTC. Its translation: CASSSGTSGGYGYTF.

J is TRBJ1-2 and V is TRBV25-1; no clear D gene. V was shortened by 6 bases and J by 6 bases, with 11 bases between the two germline ends. This CDR3 is built from 12 residues. Germline-derived CDR1 and CDR2 are MGHDK and SYGVNS. Here the CDR3 reads CASREDANGYTF. Written as DNA, the CDR3 is TGTGCCAGCAGGGAGGACGCGAATGGCTACACCTTC.

The table lists this clonotype with many counts. The rearrangement joins TRBV7-2 to TRBJ2-2; 9 bases fit TRBD2. Germline assignment: CDR1 SGHTA and CDR2 FQGNSA. The CDR3 runs 15 residues. V dropped 3 bases and J dropped 7; count of bases not matched to a gene: 6. The CDR3 nucleotides are TGTGCCAGCAGCTTCTTAGCGGGGGTGGACGGGGAGCTGTTTTTT. This encodes CASSFLAGVDGELFF.

As for this clonotype: A much bigger clone sits one base away, suggesting this may be a read error. The chain has TRBV10-1 and TRBJ2-7; tentatively, D is TRBD1 or TRBD2 (5 bases each). With the DNA end fitting TRBJ2-1 better, the J assignment may be wrong. The CDR3 runs to 15 residues. CDR1 WNHNN and CDR2 SYGVQD come from the germline V gene (reference sequence). The CDR3 spells CASSPRPGRDDEQFF. In DNA form, the CDR3 reads TGTGCCAGCTCACCACGTCCAGGTAGGGACGATGAGCAGTTCTTC.

The chain joins TRBV2 to TRBJ1-6; D is perhaps TRBD1 (5 bases). Trimming cost V 4 bases and J 9 bases, with 10 bases left between them. This CDR3 contains 13 residues. Looked up from germline, CDR1 is SNHLY and CDR2 is FYNNEI. CDR3 sequence reads: CASSGPGLSPLHF. In DNA, the CDR3 is TGTGCCAGCAGTGGTCCAGGGCTTTCACCCCTCCACTTT.

To note about this clonotype: The junction departs from the called germline gene at one end, perhaps through a read error. The chain has TRBV12-3 or TRBV12-4 and TRBJ1-2; D uncertain. There are 19 residues in the CDR3. CDR3: CASSQSTSHAAGSNYGYTF. CDR3 nucleotides: TGCGCCAGCAGCCAGTCTACTTCACATGCGGCAGGTTCGAACTATGGCTACACCTTC.

About this clonotype: A much larger clone differs from this one at a single base, so this may be a read error. Since no conserved phenylalanine or tryptophan closes the CDR3, a read error is the likely cause. The rearrangement joins TRBV7-2 to TRBJ1-2, with TRBD1 matching 7 bases. Trimming took 6 bases from V and 8 from J; bases not matched to a gene: 3. The CDR3 loop spans 11 amino acids. CDR1 and CDR2 from the germline V gene are SGHTA and FQGNSA. CDR3 coding DNA: TGTGCCAGCAGGAACAGGGGAGGCTACACCCTC. It is translated as CASRNRGGYTL.

This clonotype was observed many times. The genes are TRBV5-1 and TRBJ2-1; TRBD2 aligns across 12 bases. The germline V gene has CDR1 SGHRS and CDR2 YFSETQ. V dropped 4 bases and J dropped 3; count of bases not matched to a gene: 5. This CDR3 is 16 amino acids long. The CDR3 region is CASSRSSGGDYNEQFF. In nucleotides, the CDR3 is TGCGCCAGCAGCCGATCTAGCGGGGGGGACTACAATGAGCAGTTCTTC. The variable domain in full, completed from reference TRBV5-1 and TRBJ2-1, reads KAGVTQTPRYLIKTRGQQVTLSCSPISGHRSVSWYQQTPGQGLQFLFEYFSETQRNKGNFPGRFSGRQFSNSRSEMNVSTLELGDSALYLCASSRSSGGDYNEQFFGPGTRLTVL.

Comment on this clonotype: As the CDR3 is not closed by the conserved phenylalanine or tryptophan, this likely results from a read error. V gene TRBV7-9 combines with J gene TRBJ1-2; D gene uncertain. Germline CDR1 is SEHNR and CDR2 is FQNEAQ (reference sequence). V was shortened by 0 bases and J by 4 bases, with 6 bases between the two germline ends. The CDR3 has 13 amino acids. The CDR3 reads CASSLAGFYGYTI. The CDR3 region has the DNA TGTGCCAGCAGCTTAGCTGGGTTCTATGGCTACACCATA.

This chain's CDR3 is CASSESKVGSNNEQFF. CDR3 bases: TGTGCCAGCAGTGAGTCCAAGGTGGGTTCAAACAATGAGCAGTTCTTC. The chain has TRBV2 and TRBJ2-1; D remains unclear. Germline CDR1 reads SNHLY; CDR2 reads FYNNEI. Between the trimmed V and J ends, which lost 3 bases and 5 bases, there was a span of 17 bases. CDR3 length: 16 residues.

This clonotype was seen only once. The chain links TRBV7-2 to TRBJ2-1; D gene unclear. V dropped 4 bases and J dropped 13 bases, with 26 bases sitting between them. The germline gives CDR1 SGHTA, CDR2 FQGNSA. The CDR3 has 16 residues. DNA for the CDR3: TGTGCCAGCAGCTCCCGCTCAACGGCGCCGAACACTGAACAGTTCTTC. Translated, it gives CASSSRSTAPNTEQFF.

On this clonotype: In this CDR3 the conserved last residue, phenylalanine or tryptophan, is missing, so a read error is likely. No DNA is shown, since the ends of the CDR3 on it are uncertain; the CDR3 is the one TCRdb lists. The V call is TRBV7-8, the J call TRBJ1-1; the table gives TRBD1 as D, unverified against the DNA. Germline values: CDR1 SGHVS, CDR2 FQNEAQ. Counting both end residues, the CDR3 totals 13 amino acids. CDR3 region: CASSQGHRPEEQY.

This rearrangement joins TRBV5-6 to TRBJ2-6; D ambiguous. Per the germline V gene, CDR1 is SGHDT and CDR2 is YYEEEE. The CDR3 contains 13 residues. V was shortened by 7 bases and J by 11 bases, with 16 bases between the two germline ends. In DNA, the CDR3 is TGTGCCAGCGACTGCTCTGGCACCGACGTCCTGACTTTC. It encodes CASDCSGTDVLTF.

This chain connects TRBV7-9 to TRBJ2-3; D is undetermined. Germline CDR1 SEHNR, CDR2 FQNEAQ (reference sequence). The CDR3 runs 15 residues. V shed 5 bases and J shed 3 bases, with 15 bases lying between them. The CDR3 reads CASSPTGPLTDTQYF. In DNA, the CDR3 is TGTGCCAGCAGCCCAACGGGCCCGCTGACAGATACGCAGTATTTT. Based on the CDR3 plus reference TRBV7-9 and TRBJ2-3, the full variable domain is DTGVSQNPRHKITKRGQNVTFRCDPISEHNRLYWYRQTLGQGPEFLTYFQNEAQLEKSRLLSDRFSAERPKGSFSTLEIQRTEQGDSAMYLCASSPTGPLTDTQYFGPGTRLTVL.

The chain employs TRBV7-3 and TRBJ1-1, with 8 bases that match TRBD1. The J segment lost 14 bases and the V segment lost 6 bases, leaving 20 bases of the junction unmatched. The germline CDR1 and CDR2 sequences are SGHTA and FQGTGA. The CDR3 contains 15 residues. The CDR3 DNA follows: TGTGCCAGCAGTGTGCAGGGGGCGGTCTATGGCTACACCTTCTTT. Its protein product is CASSVQGAVYGYTFF.

Here the CDR3 DNA reads TGTGCCAGCAGTGACGGGACTGAAGCTTTCTTT. Protein sequence: CASSDGTEAFF. The V and J genes are TRBV25-1 and TRBJ1-1; D ambiguous. V was trimmed by 3 bases and J by 5 bases, leaving 4 bases between them. The CDR3 spans 11 residues. Germline assignment: CDR1 MGHDK and CDR2 SYGVNS.

This clonotype has just a few counts. This may be a read error, as it is one base from a much larger clone. The chain carries TRBV29-1 and TRBJ2-7; D remains unclear. The germline V gene encodes CDR1 SQVTM and CDR2 ANQGSEA. V lost 4 bases and J lost 3, with 7 bases in between. The CDR3 sequence is 11 residues long. CDR3 sequence reads: CSVGSCYEQYF. The CDR3 region has the DNA TGCAGCGTTGGATCTTGCTACGAGCAGTACTTC.

The chain is built from TRBV7-3 and TRBJ1-1, with no clear D. This CDR3 region has 14 residues. Germline CDR1 reads SGHTA; CDR2 reads FQGTGA. The V end was cut by 2 bases, the J end by 7 bases, with 14 bases between. CDR3 coding DNA: TGTGCCAGCAGCTTAGGAGTCACTAAGAGTGAAGCTTTCTTT. This translates into CASSLGVTKSEAFF.

The chain combines TRBV20-1 with TRBJ1-5; D possibly corresponds to TRBD1 (5 bases). Germline V CDR1 and CDR2: DFQATT, SNEGSKA (reference sequence). This CDR3 has 14 amino acids. Trimming removed 1 base at V and 1 base at J, with 8 bases between. CDR3 sequence (DNA): TGCAGTGCTAGAGGGGGGATGAGCAATCAGCCCCAGCATTTT. Translation gives CSARGGMSNQPQHF.

Concerning this clonotype: One end of the junction varies from germline; a read error may be responsible. V gene TRBV7-2 combines with J gene TRBJ1-5; D remains ambiguous. This CDR3 is built from 13 residues. Looked up from germline, CDR1 is SGHTA and CDR2 is FQGNSA. The CDR3 reads CASSFNSTQRQQF. The DNA for the CDR3 is TGTGCCAGCAGCTTTAATAGCACTCAGCGCCAGCAATTT.